The 31 T cell receptor beta chains presented below share a single source sample, sequenced in a study of cytomegalovirus exposure and HLA in healthy donors. Primers for the PCR totalled 60 Vbeta and 13 Jbeta. Profiled with immunoSEQ multiplex PCR; TCRdb holds only in-frame clones, not every one. The data hold about 140,000 clones, with roughly 80% observed a single time. Sequenced: PBMCs. Source of these receptors: a man aged 25-40 years in good health and CMV-seronegative.

The chain has TRBV5-4 and TRBJ2-3, with D tentatively TRBD2 (6 bases). CDR3 length: 16 amino acids. The V end lost 4 bases, the J end lost 2 bases, and 17 bases lay between the germline ends. Germline V gives CDR1 SGHNT, CDR2 YYREEE (reference sequence). The CDR3 here is CASSRPGTGSTDTQYF. CDR3 coding DNA: TGTGCCAGCAGCCGCCCCGGGACTGGCTCCACAGATACGCAGTATTTT.

This clone was seen just once. This chain joins TRBV6-5 and TRBJ2-6, with no clear D. Germline V gene sequence: CDR1 MNHEY, CDR2 SVGAGI. The CDR3 runs 14 residues. Trimming shortened V by 6 bases and J by 0 bases, and 6 bases separated the two germline ends. The CDR3 spells CASRRHSGANVLTF. The CDR3 DNA sequence: TGTGCCAGCAGGAGACACTCTGGGGCCAACGTCCTGACTTTC.

The count of this clone is one. The rearrangement joins TRBV19 to TRBJ2-7; no definite D call. Germline V gene sequence: CDR1 LNHDA, CDR2 SQIVND (reference sequence). The CDR3 loop spans 14 amino acids. The ends were cut back, 5 bases at V and 1 base at J, with 12 bases in the middle. CDR3 in amino acids: CASSVYSESYEQYF. DNA for the CDR3: TGTGCCAGTAGTGTGTACTCTGAATCCTACGAGCAGTACTTC.

The J gene is TRBJ2-2, the V gene TRBV13; D may be TRBD1 (6 bases). Trimming took off 7 bases at V and 2 bases at J, with 14 bases between the two ends. The germline gives CDR1 PRHDT, CDR2 FYEKMQ (reference sequence). The CDR3 consists of 15 residues. CDR3 region: CASTLGGDNTGELFF. CDR3 nucleotide sequence: TGTGCCAGCACACTAGGGGGAGACAACACCGGGGAGCTGTTTTTT. Filled out from reference TRBV13 and TRBJ2-2, the complete variable domain reads AAGVIQSPRHLIKEKRETATLKCYPIPRHDTVYWYQQGPGQDPQFLISFYEKMQSDKGSIPDRFSAQQFSDYHSELNMSSLELGDSALYFCASTLGGDNTGELFFGEGSRLTVL.

The chain joins TRBV5-1 to TRBJ2-1; TRBD2 matches at 10 bases. J was trimmed by 0 bases and V by 0 bases; bases with no gene match: 15. Per the germline V gene, CDR1 is SGHRS and CDR2 is YFSETQ. CDR3 size: 21 residues. Written as DNA, the CDR3 is TGCGCCAGCAGCTTGGTGCCCGGGACTAGCGCACAAGGGAGCTCCTACAATGAGCAGTTCTTC. Its protein product is CASSLVPGTSAQGSSYNEQFF.

On this clone: The DNA is left out, because the CDR3 cannot be placed on it with certainty; the CDR3 is given as TCRdb lists it. The chain uses TRBV10-2 and TRBJ2-7; TRBD2 was called by the table and not checked on the DNA. 15 amino acids form the CDR3, both terminal residues included. Germline values: CDR1 WSHSY, CDR2 SAAADI. The chain's CDR3 is CASSDFGEGLYEQYF.

The J gene is TRBJ2-7, the V gene TRBV18; D might be TRBD1 (7 bases). CDR1 is KGHSH, CDR2 LQKENI, per germline. This CDR3 has 18 residues. The V gene lost 5 bases and the J gene lost 2 bases, with 25 bases spanning the gap. For the CDR3, the DNA is TGTGCCAGCTCAATTACAGGGGAGGTTGCTGCTATCCCCTACGAGCAGTACTTC. The encoded protein is CASSITGEVAAIPYEQYF.

This rearrangement joins TRBV6-5 to TRBJ2-5, with TRBD2 identical over 8 bases. Gene TRBJ2-7 matches the end of the DNA better, so the J call may be wrong. The germline V gene encodes CDR1 MNHEY and CDR2 SVGAGI. The length of the CDR3 is 13 residues. Written as DNA, the CDR3 is TGTGCCAGCCGGGGGGGGACTACCTACGAGCAGTACTTC. Translated, it gives CASRGGTTYEQYF.

This clone was seen a few times. The chain employs TRBV9 and TRBJ1-4, with TRBD1 matching 10 bases. The CDR3 is made up of 15 amino acids. The V gene's germline CDR1 is SGDLS and CDR2 YYNGEE. V was clipped by 4 bases and J by 7 bases; unmatched bases: 7. The CDR3 region has the DNA TGTGCCAGCAGCTTCGGGACAGGGGTTTCTGAAAAACTGTTTTTT. This codes for CASSFGTGVSEKLFF.

This chain joins TRBV29-1 and TRBJ1-1, with D maybe TRBD1 (5 bases). V gave up 2 bases and J gave up 7 bases, with 14 bases separating them. Germline lookup yields CDR1 SQVTM and CDR2 ANQGSEA. The CDR3 contains 13 residues. DNA of the CDR3: TGCAGCGTTGAAAAGGACATTTTCGATGAAGCTTTCTTT. Its protein is CSVEKDIFDEAFF.

The rearrangement uses TRBV28 and TRBJ1-2, with TRBD1 matching over 8 bases. The germline gives CDR1 MDHEN, CDR2 SYDVKM. The CDR3 runs to 12 residues. J lost 7 bases, V lost 9 bases, and 7 bases had no gene match. The CDR3 nucleotides read TGTGCCAGTGAGGACAGGGCGGGTGGCTACACCTTC. Protein sequence: CASEDRAGGYTF.

This clone was counted only a few times. The chain carries TRBV25-1 and TRBJ1-1; a weak D match, TRBD1 (6 bases). The CDR3 is 14 residues long. CDR1 is MGHDK, CDR2 SYGVNS, per germline. V dropped 8 bases and J dropped 2 bases, with 15 bases sitting between them. DNA of the CDR3: TGTGCCAGCGGACAAACAGGGACCAACACTGAAGCTTTCTTT. Amino acid sequence: CASGQTGTNTEAFF. The full variable domain, with the rest looked up from reference TRBV25-1 and TRBJ1-1, is EADIYQTPRYLVIGTGKKITLECSQTMGHDKMYWYQQDPGMELHLIHYSYGVNSTEKGDLSSESTVSRIRTEHFPLTLESARPSHTSQYLCASGQTGTNTEAFFGQGTRLTVV.

This clone was seen more than once but under ten times. The chain couples TRBV28 to TRBJ2-7; TRBD1 aligns across 7 bases. The CDR3 is 13 amino acids. Germline CDR1 MDHEN, CDR2 SYDVKM. Losses at the gene ends were 4 bases for V and 5 bases for J; bases not matched to a gene: 5. CDR3 in DNA: TGTGCCAGCAGTTCGGTAGGGGGCCACGAGCAGTACTTC. It codes for CASSSVGGHEQYF.

J is TRBJ2-2 and V is TRBV11-3, with D possibly matching TRBD1 (5 bases). The length of the CDR3 is 13 residues. Germline V lookup: CDR1 SGHNT, CDR2 YENEEA. The V gene lost 7 bases and the J gene lost 3 bases, with 9 bases spanning the gap. This CDR3 reads CASKDSDTGELFF. CDR3 in DNA: TGTGCCAGCAAAGACAGCGACACCGGGGAGCTGTTTTTT.

CDR3 protein: CASRFSGGSYNEQFF. As DNA, the CDR3 is TGTGCCAGCAGATTTAGCGGAGGCTCCTACAATGAGCAGTTCTTC. The chain carries TRBV7-2 and TRBJ2-1; a weak D match, TRBD2 (6 bases). V lost 6 bases to trimming and J lost 0 bases, with 12 bases between them. Germline V gene data show CDR1 as SGHTA and CDR2 as FQGNSA. CDR3 length: 15 amino acids.

In this sample, this clone turned up once. The J gene is TRBJ2-7, the V gene TRBV5-8; D is possibly TRBD1 (6 bases). V dropped 6 bases and J dropped 3 bases, with 28 bases sitting between them. The CDR3 sequence is 18 residues long. CDR1 and CDR2 from the germline V gene are SGHTS and YDEGEE. The CDR3 DNA follows: TGTGCCAGCACCCTTGACCCCGCTGAGGACAGAGGAAGCTACGAGCAGTACTTC. Translation gives CASTLDPAEDRGSYEQYF.

The rearrangement uses TRBV16 and TRBJ1-1; a weak D match, TRBD1 (6 bases). The V gene's germline CDR1 is KGHSY and CDR2 FQNENV. The CDR3 has 15 amino acids. V was trimmed by 2 bases and J by 3 bases, leaving 13 bases between them. The CDR3 protein is CASSQGGGPDTEAFF. In DNA form, the CDR3 reads TGTGCCAGCAGCCAAGGGGGGGGGCCCGACACTGAAGCTTTCTTT. Supplemented by reference TRBV16 and TRBJ1-1, the full variable domain reads GEEVAQTPKHLVRGEGQKAKLYCAPIKGHSYVFWYQQVLKNEFKFLISFQNENVFDETGMPKERFSAKCLPNSPCSLEIQATKLEDSAVYFCASSQGGGPDTEAFFGQGTRLTVV.

A few counts support this clone. The DNA for the CDR3 is TGTGCCAGCAGCCAAGATTACACCGGGGGAGATACGCAGTATTTT. Amino acid sequence: CASSQDYTGGDTQYF. V usage is TRBV4-2 and J usage is TRBJ2-3; a weak D match, TRBD2 (6 bases). Trimming took 0 bases from V and 5 from J, leaving 12 bases between them. The germline V gene encodes CDR1 LGHNA and CDR2 YNFKEQ. The CDR3 loop spans 15 amino acids.

The V call is TRBV19, the J call TRBJ1-1, with 7 bases lining up with TRBD1. Germline CDR1 is LNHDA and CDR2 is SQIVND (reference sequence). Trimming at V came to 5 bases and at J to 0 bases, leaving 9 bases not matched to a gene. The CDR3 is made up of 16 amino acids. The CDR3 sequence is CASSATGQVLNTEAFF. Here the CDR3 DNA reads TGTGCCAGTAGTGCCACCGGACAGGTCCTGAACACTGAAGCTTTCTTT.

For this clone: The junction shows a germline mismatch at one end, possibly a read error. This chain links TRBV15 with TRBJ2-7, with D unresolved. Germline CDR1 is LNHNV and CDR2 is YYDKDF (reference sequence). This CDR3 contains 12 residues. The CDR3 DNA reads as TGTGCCACCAGCAGAGATTTGAGCCGGGTGATTTTC. This translates into CATSRDLSRVIF.

The rearrangement links TRBV9 to TRBJ1-1; D remains ambiguous. Germline values: CDR1 SGDLS, CDR2 YYNGEE. V lost 5 bases and J 5 bases, leaving 10 bases between the germline ends. The CDR3 is 12 residues long. DNA of the CDR3: TGTGCCAGCAGTACTATAAAGACTGAAGCTTTCTTT. Amino acids: CASSTIKTEAFF.

V is TRBV19 and J is TRBJ2-2, with TRBD2 as a possible D gene (5 bases). The CDR3 spans 13 residues. From germline, CDR1 is LNHDA and CDR2 SQIVND (reference sequence). V was pared by 2 bases and J by 7 bases, with 8 bases between. Here the CDR3 DNA reads TGTGCCAGTAGTATATGGGAGAGCGGGGAGCTGTTTTTT. Amino acids: CASSIWESGELFF.

The chain joins TRBV6-1 to TRBJ2-3; the D gene is possibly TRBD1 (6 bases). CDR3 length: 14 residues. V was trimmed by 3 bases and J by 6 bases, leaving 13 bases between them. CDR1 and CDR2 from the germline V gene are MNHNS and SASEGT. The DNA of the CDR3 is TGTGCCAGCAGTGAGTCTGGGGGCAGCGATACGCAGTATTTT. Protein: CASSESGGSDTQYF.

V gene TRBV5-6 combines with J gene TRBJ1-5; no firm D call. The CDR3 has 14 residues. Trimming took off 2 bases at V and 4 bases at J, with 10 bases between the two ends. CDR1 and CDR2 (germline): SGHDT, YYEEEE. The CDR3 spells CASSFGSGNQPQHF. The DNA for the CDR3 is TGTGCCAGCAGCTTTGGTTCGGGGAATCAGCCCCAGCATTTT. Variable domain in full (rest from reference TRBV5-6 and TRBJ1-5): DAGVTQSPTHLIKTRGQQVTLRCSPKSGHDTVSWYQQALGQGPQFIFQYYEEEERQRGNFPDRFSGHQFPNYSSELNVNALLLGDSALYLCASSFGSGNQPQHFGDGTRLSIL.

This rearrangement joins TRBV28 to TRBJ2-1, with D perhaps TRBD2 (6 bases). Trimming took 8 bases from V and 0 from J, leaving 14 bases between them. The CDR3 covers 15 residues. From germline, CDR1 is MDHEN and CDR2 SYDVKM. The CDR3 sequence: CASLGGARSYNEQFF. In nucleotides, the CDR3 is TGTGCCAGCCTGGGGGGTGCGCGCTCCTACAATGAGCAGTTCTTC.

The chain combines TRBV10-2 with TRBJ1-5; D possibly corresponds to TRBD1 (5 bases). Germline values: CDR1 WSHSY, CDR2 SAAADI. The CDR3 has 15 amino acids. Trimming pared 5 bases from V and 1 base from J, leaving 12 bases between. The CDR3 nucleotides read TGCGCCAGCAGTAGGGGCCCGGCGAGCAATCAGCCCCAGCATTTT. Protein sequence: CASSRGPASNQPQHF.

For this clone: The sample holds other DNA sequences that translate to the same CDR3. The CDR3 protein is CASSYSTSGTYEQYF. CDR3 sequence (DNA): TGTGCCAGCAGTTACTCGACTAGCGGTACCTACGAGCAGTACTTC. The genes are TRBV6-5 and TRBJ2-7; the match to TRBD2 covers 9 bases. Germline assignment: CDR1 MNHEY and CDR2 SVGAGI. V was clipped by 0 bases and J by 2 bases; unmatched bases: 2. This CDR3 comprises 15 residues.

This chain connects TRBV9 to TRBJ2-3, with 7 bases that match TRBD2. The trim removed 0 bases at V and 3 bases at J, leaving 7 bases unmatched. The CDR3 runs to 16 residues. The germline V gene encodes CDR1 SGDLS and CDR2 YYNGEE. The CDR3 DNA sequence: TGTGCCAGCAGCGTAGGGGCGGGAGATAAAACAGATACGCAGTATTTT. Protein product: CASSVGAGDKTDTQYF.

The chain couples TRBV28 to TRBJ1-3; possible D gene TRBD1, 6 bases. This CDR3 has 14 residues. V gave up 6 bases and J gave up 1 base, with 10 bases separating them. CDR1 is MDHEN, CDR2 SYDVKM, per germline. CDR3 residues: CASRPTGSGNTIYF. The CDR3 DNA sequence: TGTGCCAGCAGGCCAACAGGGTCTGGAAACACCATATATTTT.

This rearrangement joins TRBV6-1 to TRBJ2-1, with D unclear. The CDR3 is 14 amino acids. Germline loops: CDR1 MNHNS, CDR2 SASEGT. The V end was cut by 1 base, the J end by 6 bases, with 10 bases between. CDR3 coding DNA: TGTGCCAGCAGTGAAGTATTCTCCGTCAATGAGCAGTTCTTC. Translation gives CASSEVFSVNEQFF.

The chain links TRBV10-2 to TRBJ2-7; 10 bases align to TRBD1. Germline V CDR1 and CDR2: WSHSY, SAAADI. J lost 4 bases, V lost 7 bases, and 10 bases had no gene match. This CDR3 has 15 amino acids. The CDR3 coding sequence is TGCGCCAGCATCCTAACTCCGGGACAGGGGTACGAGCAGTACTTC. Translated: CASILTPGQGYEQYF.